What follows is one TCR beta chain and its context. No antigen is known for it. Some clones are missing from TCRdb's copy, which holds only in-frame ones; the method was immunoSEQ multiplex PCR. The table lists more than 35,000 clones, about 80% of them singletons. These data belong to a study of vaccination effects on CD4 cells after COVID-19. Germline loops: CDR1 SGHAT, CDR2 FQNNGV. CDR3 size: 15 residues. With V trimmed by 2 bases and J by 4 bases, 7 bases remained unmatched. Findings of the study overall: Common cold coronavirus cross-reactivity was shown by only 1 of 255 vaccine-induced clones in healthy vaccinees.

The culture ran for around nine days, and then CD4+ T cells were isolated. On day 3 and again on day 7, half the medium was replaced with IL-2 medium. The source is a human donor who received a COVID-19 vaccine. This chain uses TRBV11-2 with TRBJ2-5; TRBD2 agrees at 7 bases. The source was CD4+ T cells from PBMCs cultured without peptide, collected before COVID-19 vaccination. The CDR3 sequence: CASSLIGGSTETQYF. CDR3 bases: TGTGCCAGCAGCTTAATCGGGGGGTCGACAGAGACCCAGTACTTC.